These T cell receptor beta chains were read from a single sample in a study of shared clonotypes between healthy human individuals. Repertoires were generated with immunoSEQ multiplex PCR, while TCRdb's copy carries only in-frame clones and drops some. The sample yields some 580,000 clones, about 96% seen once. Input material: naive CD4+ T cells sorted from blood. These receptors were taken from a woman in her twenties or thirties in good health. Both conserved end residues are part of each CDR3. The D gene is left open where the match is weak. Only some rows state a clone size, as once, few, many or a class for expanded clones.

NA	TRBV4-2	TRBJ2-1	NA	CASSQSRDVNEQFF	TGTGCCAGCAGCCAATCAAGGGATGTAAATGAGCAGTTCTTC
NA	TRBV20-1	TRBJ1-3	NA	CSASLVNTIYF	TGCAGTGCGAGCCTTGTAAACACCATATATTTT
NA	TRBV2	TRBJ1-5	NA	CASTRTEQDQPQHF	TGTGCCAGCACACGGACTGAGCAGGATCAGCCCCAGCATTTT
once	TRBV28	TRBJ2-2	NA	CASSYFLVAGRFTGELFF	TGTGCCAGCAGTTATTTTTTAGTTGCGGGCCGTTTCACCGGGGAGCTGTTTTTT
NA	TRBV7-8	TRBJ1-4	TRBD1	CASSDRQGGGEKLFF	TGTGCCAGCAGCGATCGACAGGGGGGCGGTGAAAAACTGTTTTTT
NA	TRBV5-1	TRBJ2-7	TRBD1	CASSPGQNYEQYF	TGCGCCAGCAGCCCGGGACAGAACTACGAGCAGTACTTC
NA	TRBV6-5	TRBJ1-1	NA	CASSYHEDTEAFF	TGTGCCAGCAGTTACCACGAGGACACTGAAGCTTTCTTT
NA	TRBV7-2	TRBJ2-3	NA	CASSLGGTTDTQYF	TGTGCCAGCAGCTTGGGCGGGACCACAGATACGCAGTATTTT
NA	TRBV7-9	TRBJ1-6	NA	CASSPREGRNSPLHF	TGTGCCAGCAGCCCTCGGGAGGGACGGAATTCACCCCTCCACTTT
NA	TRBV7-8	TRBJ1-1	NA	CASSFSRSYSMNTEAFF	TGTGCCAGCAGCTTTTCGAGGTCCTACTCCATGAACACTGAAGCTTTCTTT
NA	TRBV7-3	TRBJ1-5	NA	CASSLGGDQPQHF	TGTGCCAGCAGCTTAGGAGGGGACCAGCCCCAGCATTTT
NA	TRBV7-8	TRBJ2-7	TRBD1	CASSLVDRDYEQYF	TGTGCCAGCAGCTTAGTCGACAGGGACTACGAGCAGTACTTC
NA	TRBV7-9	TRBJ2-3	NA	CASSITDTQYF	TGTGCCAGCAGCATTACAGATACGCAGTATTTT
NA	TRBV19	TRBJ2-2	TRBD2	CASRVRLAGGTNTGELFF	TGTGCCAGTAGAGTTAGACTAGCGGGAGGTACGAACACCGGGGAGCTGTTTTTT
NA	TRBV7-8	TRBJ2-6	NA	CASSSGPSGANVLTF	TGTGCCAGCAGCTCAGGCCCCTCTGGGGCCAACGTCCTGACTTTC
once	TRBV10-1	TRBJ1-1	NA	CASKRAWNTEAFF	TGCGCCAGCAAGCGGGCCTGGAACACTGAAGCTTTCTTT
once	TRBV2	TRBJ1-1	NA	CASSVGVNTEAFF	TGTGCCAGCAGTGTAGGTGTAAACACTGAAGCTTTCTTT
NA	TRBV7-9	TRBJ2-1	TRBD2	CASSPWTSGGRNNEQFF	TGTGCCAGCAGCCCATGGACTAGCGGGGGCCGAAACAATGAGCAGTTCTTC
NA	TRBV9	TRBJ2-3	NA	CASSAGFEQITDTQYF	TGTGCCAGCAGCGCAGGGTTCGAGCAAATTACAGATACGCAGTATTTT
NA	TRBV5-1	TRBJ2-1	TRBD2	CASSLLTTSGRENEQFF	TGCGCCAGCAGCTTATTAACGACTAGCGGGAGGGAAAATGAGCAGTTCTTC
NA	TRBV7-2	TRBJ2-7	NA	CASSFTSGQGWNEQYF	TGTGCCAGCAGCTTCACTTCCGGCCAGGGATGGAACGAGCAGTACTTC
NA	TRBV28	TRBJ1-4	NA	CASSLLGGAGEEKLFF	TGTGCCAGCAGTTTGTTGGGGGGTGCAGGCGAGGAAAAACTGTTTTTT
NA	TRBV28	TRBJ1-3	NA	CASRPTSGSGNTIYF	TGTGCCAGCAGACCCACCTCAGGGTCGGGAAACACCATATATTTT
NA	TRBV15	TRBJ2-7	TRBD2	CATSRGAGGTYEQYF	TGTGCCACCAGCAGAGGGGCCGGGGGGACCTACGAGCAGTACTTC
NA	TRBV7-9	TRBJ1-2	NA	CASSFLGISNGYTF	TGTGCCAGCAGCTTCTTGGGAATCTCGAATGGCTACACCTTC
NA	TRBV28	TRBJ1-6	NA	CASSYQGYHSPLHF	TGTGCCAGCAGTTACCAGGGTTATCATTCACCCCTCCACTTT
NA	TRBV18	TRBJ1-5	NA	CASSVASNQPQHF	TGTGCCAGCTCGGTCGCTTCCAATCAGCCCCAGCATTTT
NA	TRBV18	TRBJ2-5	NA	CASSPPERSGETQYF	TGTGCCAGCTCACCACCAGAGCGGTCGGGGGAGACCCAGTACTTC
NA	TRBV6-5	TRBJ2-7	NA	CASSSNRATYEQYF	TGTGCCAGCAGTTCTAACAGGGCTACCTACGAGCAGTACTTC
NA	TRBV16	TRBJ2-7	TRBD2	CASSSQPPGLAGSEQYF	TGTGCCAGCAGCTCGCAACCTCCGGGACTAGCGGGATCCGAGCAGTACTTC
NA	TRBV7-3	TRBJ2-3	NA	CASSLLGARTDTQYF	TGTGCCAGCAGCTTACTGGGGGCCCGCACAGATACGCAGTATTTT
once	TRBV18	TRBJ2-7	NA	CASSSVSDLEQYF	TGTGCCAGCTCATCCGTTTCGGATCTCGAGCAGTACTTC
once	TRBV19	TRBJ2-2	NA	CASGRFNTGELFF	TGTGCCAGTGGACGTTTTAACACCGGGGAGCTGTTTTTT
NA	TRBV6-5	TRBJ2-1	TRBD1	CASRLGTDYNEQFF	TGTGCCAGCAGGTTAGGGACAGATTACAATGAGCAGTTCTTC
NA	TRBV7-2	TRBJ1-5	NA	CASSPGARQPQHF	TGTGCCAGCAGCCCGGGGGCCCGACAGCCCCAGCATTTT
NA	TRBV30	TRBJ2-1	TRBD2	CAWRGLAGGLAEQFF	TGTGCCTGGAGGGGGCTAGCGGGAGGTCTCGCTGAGCAGTTCTTC
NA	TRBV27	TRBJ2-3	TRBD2	CASSFSSGTSTQYF	TGTGCCAGCAGTTTCAGTAGCGGGACTAGTACGCAGTATTTT
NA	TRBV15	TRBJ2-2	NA	CATSRDYGPYTGELFF	TGTGCCACCAGCAGAGATTATGGGCCTTACACCGGGGAGCTGTTTTTT
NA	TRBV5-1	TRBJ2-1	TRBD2	CASSAPGTSGRGSYNEQFF	TGCGCCAGCAGCGCCCCCGGGACTAGCGGGAGGGGCTCCTACAATGAGCAGTTCTTC
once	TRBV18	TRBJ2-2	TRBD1	CASSRSLGQVLVGTGELFF	TGTGCCAGCTCACGATCCCTGGGACAGGTCTTGGTCGGCACCGGGGAGCTGTTTTTT
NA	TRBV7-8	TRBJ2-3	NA	CASTLRRSTDTQYF	TGTGCCAGCACCCTGCGCCGGAGCACAGATACGCAGTATTTT
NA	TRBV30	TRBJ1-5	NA	CAWSNTLGSTNQPQHF	TGTGCCTGGAGTAATACTCTGGGCAGTACTAATCAGCCCCAGCATTTT
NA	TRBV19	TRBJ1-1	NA	CASSIGGAVNTEAFF	TGTGCCAGTAGTATAGGGGGCGCGGTGAACACTGAAGCTTTCTTT